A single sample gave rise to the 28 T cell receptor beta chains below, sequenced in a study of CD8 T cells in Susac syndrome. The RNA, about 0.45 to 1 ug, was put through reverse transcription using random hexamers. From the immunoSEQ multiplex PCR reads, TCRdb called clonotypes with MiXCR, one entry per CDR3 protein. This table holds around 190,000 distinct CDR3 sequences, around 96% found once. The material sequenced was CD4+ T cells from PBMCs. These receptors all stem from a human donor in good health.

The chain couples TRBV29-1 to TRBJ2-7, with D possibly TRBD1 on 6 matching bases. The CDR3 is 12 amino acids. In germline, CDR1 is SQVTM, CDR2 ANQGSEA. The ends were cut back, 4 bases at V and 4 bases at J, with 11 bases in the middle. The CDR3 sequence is CSVARDTYEQYF. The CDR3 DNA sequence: TGCAGCGTTGCCCGGGACACGTACGAGCAGTACTTC.

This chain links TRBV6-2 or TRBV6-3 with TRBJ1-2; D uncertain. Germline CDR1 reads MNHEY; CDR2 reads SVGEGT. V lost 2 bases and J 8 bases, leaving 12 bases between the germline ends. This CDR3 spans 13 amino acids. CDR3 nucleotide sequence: TGTGCCAGCAGTTACACGACGAGGCGGGGCTACACCTTC. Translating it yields CASSYTTRRGYTF.

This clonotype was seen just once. CDR3 loop: CSVDVAPTEQFF. The DNA of the CDR3 is TGCAGCGTTGATGTCGCTCCCACGGAGCAGTTCTTC. The J gene is TRBJ2-1, the V gene TRBV29-1; the D is unclear. Germline CDR1 and CDR2: SQVTM and ANQGSEA. This CDR3 has 12 amino acids. Trimming cost V 3 bases and J 10 bases, with 13 bases left between them.

This chain's CDR3 is CATSRVGSGPYQETQYF. The CDR3 region has the DNA TGTGCCACCAGCAGAGTGGGTAGCGGACCGTACCAAGAGACCCAGTACTTC. This rearrangement joins TRBV15 to TRBJ2-5; a weak D match, TRBD2 (6 bases). Germline lookup yields CDR1 LNHNV and CDR2 YYDKDF (reference sequence). The CDR3 spans 17 residues. The V and J ends lost 1 base and 0 bases respectively, with 15 bases between them. Drawing the rest from reference TRBV15 and TRBJ2-5, the complete variable domain is DAMVIQNPRYQVTQFGKPVTLSCSQTLNHNVMYWYQQKSSQAPKLLFHYYDKDFNNEADTPDNFQSRRPNTSFCFLDIRSPGLGDTAMYLCATSRVGSGPYQETQYFGPGTRLLVL.

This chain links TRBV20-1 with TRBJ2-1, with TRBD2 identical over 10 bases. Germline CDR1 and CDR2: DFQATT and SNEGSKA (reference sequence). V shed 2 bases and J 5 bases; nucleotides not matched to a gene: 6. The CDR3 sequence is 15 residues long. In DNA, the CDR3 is TGCAGTGCTAGACAAAGCGGGAGGGCGAACAATGAGCAGTTCTTC. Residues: CSARQSGRANNEQFF.

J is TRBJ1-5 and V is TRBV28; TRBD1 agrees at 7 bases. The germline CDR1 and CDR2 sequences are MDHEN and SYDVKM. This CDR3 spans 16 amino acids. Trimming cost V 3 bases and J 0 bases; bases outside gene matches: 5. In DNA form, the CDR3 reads TGTGCCAGCAGTTTTGGGACAGTTCCTAGCAATCAGCCCCAGCATTTT. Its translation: CASSFGTVPSNQPQHF.

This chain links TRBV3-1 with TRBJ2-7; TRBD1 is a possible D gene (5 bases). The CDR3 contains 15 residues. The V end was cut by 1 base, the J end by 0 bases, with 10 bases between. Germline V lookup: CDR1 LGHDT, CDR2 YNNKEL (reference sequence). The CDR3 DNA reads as TGTGCCAGCAGCCAAGTAAAGGACACCTCCTACGAGCAGTACTTC. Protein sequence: CASSQVKDTSYEQYF.

The CDR3 bases are TGCAGCGTTGGGACAGGGAGGACTGAAGCTTTCTTT. It encodes CSVGTGRTEAFF. The V and J genes are TRBV29-1 and TRBJ1-1; 8 bases map to TRBD1. Germline assignment: CDR1 SQVTM and CDR2 ANQGSEA. The CDR3 is 12 amino acids. Trimming took 4 bases from V and 5 from J; bases not matched to a gene: 3.

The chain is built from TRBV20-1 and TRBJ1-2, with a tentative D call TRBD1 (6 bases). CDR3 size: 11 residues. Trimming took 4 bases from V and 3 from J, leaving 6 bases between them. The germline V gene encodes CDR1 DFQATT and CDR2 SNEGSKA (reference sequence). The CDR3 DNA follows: TGCAGTGCTAACAGGGACTATGGCTACACCTTC. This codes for CSANRDYGYTF.

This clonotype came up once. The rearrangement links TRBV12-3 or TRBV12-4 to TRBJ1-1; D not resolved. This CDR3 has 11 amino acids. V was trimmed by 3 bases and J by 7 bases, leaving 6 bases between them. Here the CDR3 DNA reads TGTGCCAGCAGTTTTTTCAGTGAAGCTTTCTTT. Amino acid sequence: CASSFFSEAFF.

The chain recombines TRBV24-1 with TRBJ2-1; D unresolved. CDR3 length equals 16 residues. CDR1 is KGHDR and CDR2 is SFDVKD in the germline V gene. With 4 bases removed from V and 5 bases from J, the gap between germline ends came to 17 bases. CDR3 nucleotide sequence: TGTGCCACCAGTGACCAAGCACCTCCGATAAACAATGAGCAGTTCTTC. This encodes CATSDQAPPINNEQFF.

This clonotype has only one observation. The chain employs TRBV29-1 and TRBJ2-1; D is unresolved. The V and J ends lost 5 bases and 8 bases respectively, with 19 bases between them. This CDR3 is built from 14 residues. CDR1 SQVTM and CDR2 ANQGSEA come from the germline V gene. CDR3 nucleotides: TGCAGCGTTTTGAGGACGGCCCCGCCCGATGAGCAGTTCTTC. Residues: CSVLRTAPPDEQFF.

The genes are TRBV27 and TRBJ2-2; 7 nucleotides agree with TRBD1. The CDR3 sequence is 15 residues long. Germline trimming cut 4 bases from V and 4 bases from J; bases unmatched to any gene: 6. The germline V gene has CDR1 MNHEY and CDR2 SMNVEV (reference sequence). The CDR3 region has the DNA TGTGCCAGCAGTTACGGGGACAGATTCACCGGGGAGCTGTTTTTT. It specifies CASSYGDRFTGELFF.

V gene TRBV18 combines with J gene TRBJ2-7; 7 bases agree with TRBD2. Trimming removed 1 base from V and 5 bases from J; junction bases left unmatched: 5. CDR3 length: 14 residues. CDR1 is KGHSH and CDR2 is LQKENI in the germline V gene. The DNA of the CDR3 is TGTGCCAGCTCACCACAGGGAGGGGTGAACGAGCAGTACTTC. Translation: CASSPQGGVNEQYF.

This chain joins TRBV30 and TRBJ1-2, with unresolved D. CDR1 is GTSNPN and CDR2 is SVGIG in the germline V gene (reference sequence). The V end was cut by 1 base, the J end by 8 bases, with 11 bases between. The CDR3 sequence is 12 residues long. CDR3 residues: CAWSGQAGGYTF. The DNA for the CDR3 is TGTGCCTGGAGTGGTCAGGCTGGGGGCTACACCTTC.

The CDR3 coding sequence is TGTGCCAGCAGCCCGGACAGGCGCACCTACGAGCAGTACTTC. Translated, it gives CASSPDRRTYEQYF. J is TRBJ2-7 and V is TRBV5-4; 7 nucleotides agree with TRBD1. This CDR3 contains 14 residues. From germline, CDR1 is SGHNT and CDR2 YYREEE (reference sequence). Trimming removed 4 bases from V and 2 bases from J; junction bases left unmatched: 6.

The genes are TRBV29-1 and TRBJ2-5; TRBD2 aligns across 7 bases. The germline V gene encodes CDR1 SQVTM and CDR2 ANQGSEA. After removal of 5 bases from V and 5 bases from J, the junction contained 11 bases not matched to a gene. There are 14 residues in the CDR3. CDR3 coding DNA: TGCAGCGTTACCCGGGAGGCACGCTGGGAGACCCAGTACTTC. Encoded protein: CSVTREARWETQYF.

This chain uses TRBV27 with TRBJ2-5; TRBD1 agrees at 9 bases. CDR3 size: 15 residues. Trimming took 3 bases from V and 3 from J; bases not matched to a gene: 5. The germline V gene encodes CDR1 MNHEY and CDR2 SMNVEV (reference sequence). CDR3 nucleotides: TGTGCCAGCAGTTTCAGCTGGACAGGGGAAGAGACCCAGTACTTC. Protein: CASSFSWTGEETQYF.

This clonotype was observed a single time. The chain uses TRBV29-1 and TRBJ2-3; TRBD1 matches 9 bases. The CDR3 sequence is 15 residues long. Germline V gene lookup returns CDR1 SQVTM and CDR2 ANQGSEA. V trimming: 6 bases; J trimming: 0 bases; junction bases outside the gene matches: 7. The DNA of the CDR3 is TGCAGCGTCTTCTCCGGGACAGGGAGCACAGATACGCAGTATTTT. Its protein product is CSVFSGTGSTDTQYF.

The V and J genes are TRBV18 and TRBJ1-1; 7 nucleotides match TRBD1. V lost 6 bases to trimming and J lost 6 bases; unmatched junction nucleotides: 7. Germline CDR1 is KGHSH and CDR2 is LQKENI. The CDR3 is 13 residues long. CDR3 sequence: CASSLTGLAEAFF. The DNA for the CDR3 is TGTGCCAGCTCCCTGACAGGGTTGGCTGAAGCTTTCTTT.

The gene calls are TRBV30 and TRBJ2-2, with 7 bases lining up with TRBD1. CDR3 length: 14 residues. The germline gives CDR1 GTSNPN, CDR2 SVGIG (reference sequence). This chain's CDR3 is CASGTVINTGELFF. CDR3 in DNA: TGTGCGTCGGGGACAGTGATTAACACCGGGGAGCTGTTTTTT. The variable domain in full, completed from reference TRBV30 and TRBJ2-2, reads SQTIHQWPATLVQPVGSPLSLECTVEGTSNPNLYWYRQAAGRGLQLLFYSVGIGQISSEVPQNLSASRPQDRQFILSSKKLLLSDSGFYLCASGTVINTGELFFGEGSRLTVL.

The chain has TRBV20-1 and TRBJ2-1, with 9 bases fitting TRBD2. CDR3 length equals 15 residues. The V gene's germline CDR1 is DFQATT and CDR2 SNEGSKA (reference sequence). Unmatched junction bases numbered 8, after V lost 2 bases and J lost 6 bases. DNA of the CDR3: TGCAGTGCTAGACACCCCCTAGCGGGAATCAATGAGCAGTTCTTC. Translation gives CSARHPLAGINEQFF.

CDR3 nucleotide sequence: TGTGCCAGCAGTTACCCGACTTACAATGAGCAGTTCTTC. Protein: CASSYPTYNEQFF. This sequence joins TRBV6-2 or TRBV6-3 and TRBJ2-1; D call uncertain. Germline V gene sequence: CDR1 MNHEY, CDR2 SVGEGT. The CDR3 is made up of 13 amino acids. V lost 2 bases and J lost 4, with 6 bases in between.

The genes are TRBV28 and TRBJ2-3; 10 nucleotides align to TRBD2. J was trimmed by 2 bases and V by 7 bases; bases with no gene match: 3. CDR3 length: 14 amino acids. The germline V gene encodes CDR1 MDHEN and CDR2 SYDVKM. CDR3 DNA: TGTGCCAGCATTAGCGGGAGGTTCACAGATACGCAGTATTTT. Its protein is CASISGRFTDTQYF.

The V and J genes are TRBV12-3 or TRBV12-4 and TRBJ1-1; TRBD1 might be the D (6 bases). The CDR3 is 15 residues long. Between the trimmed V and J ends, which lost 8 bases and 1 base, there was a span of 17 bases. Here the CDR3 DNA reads TGTGCCAGCGAAGACTCCGGGACACAGAACACTGAAGCTTTCTTT. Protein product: CASEDSGTQNTEAFF.

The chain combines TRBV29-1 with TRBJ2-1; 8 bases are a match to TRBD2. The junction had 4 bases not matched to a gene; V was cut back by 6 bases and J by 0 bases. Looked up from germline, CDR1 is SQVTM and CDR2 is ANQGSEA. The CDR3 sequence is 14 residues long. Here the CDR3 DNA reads TGCAGCGTAGTGCGGGGGGACTCCTACAATGAGCAGTTCTTC. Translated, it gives CSVVRGDSYNEQFF.

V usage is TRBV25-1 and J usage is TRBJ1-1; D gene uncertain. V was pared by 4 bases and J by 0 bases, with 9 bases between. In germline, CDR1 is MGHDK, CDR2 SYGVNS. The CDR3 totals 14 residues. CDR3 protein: CASSARTVNTEAFF. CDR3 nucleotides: TGTGCCAGCAGTGCCCGGACGGTGAACACTGAAGCTTTCTTT.

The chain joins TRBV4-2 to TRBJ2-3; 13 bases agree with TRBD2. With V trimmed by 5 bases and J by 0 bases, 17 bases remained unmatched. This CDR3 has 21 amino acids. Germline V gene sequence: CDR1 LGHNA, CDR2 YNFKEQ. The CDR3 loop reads CASSTGLAGVEPFPSTDTQYF. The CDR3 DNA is TGTGCCAGCAGCACCGGACTAGCGGGAGTAGAACCCTTTCCTAGCACAGATACGCAGTATTTT.